The 28 T cell receptor beta chains reported below all come from one sample, sequenced in a study of control samples from healthy donors and cancer patients. TCRdb's table, derived via immunoSEQ multiplex PCR, lists solely in-frame clones and lacks some. The sample includes some 150,000 clones, 96% seen only once; the top ten take approximately 0.93%. The sample taken for sequencing was blood. The receptors come from a woman aged 25 to 39 in good health.

This clone ranks as medium-sized. The chain is built from TRBV7-3 and TRBJ2-3, with D possibly being TRBD2 (6 bases). Trimming stripped 2 bases from V and 2 bases from J, with 17 bases between. This CDR3 comprises 17 residues. The germline V gene has CDR1 SGHTA and CDR2 FQGTGA. The CDR3 nucleotides are TGTGCCAGCAGCTTATTTTTTCGGCGGGGCGTCACAGATACGCAGTATTTT. It translates to CASSLFFRRGVTDTQYF.

This clone was seen a few times. The chain employs TRBV25-1 and TRBJ2-5, with TRBD1 matching over 9 bases. The germline gives CDR1 MGHDK, CDR2 SYGVNS. The J segment lost 5 bases and the V segment lost 7 bases, leaving 14 bases of the junction unmatched. The CDR3 loop spans 16 amino acids. The CDR3 here is CASNRGQGGPGETQYF. The CDR3 DNA reads TGTGCCAGCAATAGGGGACAGGGTGGGCCGGGGGAGACCCAGTACTTC.

The gene calls are TRBV9 and TRBJ1-2, with D unresolved. Trimming cost V 0 bases and J 4 bases, with 7 bases left between them. This CDR3 spans 13 amino acids. From germline, CDR1 is SGDLS and CDR2 YYNGEE. The CDR3 DNA reads TGTGCCAGCAGCGTAGATGACCGCTATGGCTACACCTTC. Translation gives CASSVDDRYGYTF.

The chain employs TRBV24-1 and TRBJ1-6; possible D gene TRBD1, 6 bases. Germline V gene lookup returns CDR1 KGHDR and CDR2 SFDVKD. The CDR3 has 17 residues. The V end was cut by 5 bases, the J end by 1 base, with 14 bases between. The CDR3: CATSGGGLGSYNSPLHF. The CDR3 region has the DNA TGTGCCACCAGTGGAGGGGGGTTAGGGTCCTATAATTCACCCCTCCACTTT.

The V gene is TRBV28, the J gene TRBJ2-2; D is ambiguous. The CDR3 is 10 amino acids. The V end was cut by 8 bases, the J end by 7 bases, with 5 bases between. Germline V gene lookup returns CDR1 MDHEN and CDR2 SYDVKM. Here the CDR3 reads CASESGELFF. The CDR3 DNA sequence: TGTGCCAGCGAGAGCGGGGAGCTGTTTTTT.

The chain recombines TRBV6-1 with TRBJ2-3, with 10 bases matching TRBD2. The CDR3 length is 17 residues. Looked up from germline, CDR1 is MNHNS and CDR2 is SASEGT. V was clipped by 1 base and J by 4 bases; unmatched bases: 8. The CDR3 DNA reads TGTGCCAGCAGTGAAGGGGGCAGCGGGGGGGTCCCAGATACGCAGTATTTT. It yields the protein CASSEGGSGGVPDTQYF.

V is TRBV2 and J is TRBJ1-4; TRBD1 aligns across 8 bases. With 8 bases clipped from V and 4 bases from J, the junction kept 3 bases outside the gene matches. The germline V gene encodes CDR1 SNHLY and CDR2 FYNNEI. CDR3 length: 13 amino acids. CDR3 sequence reads: CASRDRNNEKLFF. For the CDR3, the DNA is TGTGCCAGCCGGGACAGGAATAATGAAAAACTGTTTTTT.

The chain has TRBV7-9 and TRBJ2-3; 11 bases agree with TRBD2. From germline, CDR1 is SEHNR and CDR2 FQNEAQ (reference sequence). V lost 5 bases, J lost 6 bases, and 7 bases stayed unmatched. The CDR3 loop spans 15 amino acids. The CDR3 reads CASSPSGGPADTQYF. CDR3 in DNA: TGTGCCAGCAGCCCTAGCGGGGGGCCAGCCGATACGCAGTATTTT.

This clone was detected once. The V call is TRBV13, the J call TRBJ1-1; tentatively, D is TRBD1 (5 bases). The CDR3 covers 15 residues. Trimming cost V 5 bases and J 1 base, with 14 bases left between them. The germline V gene encodes CDR1 PRHDT and CDR2 FYEKMQ (reference sequence). CDR3 in amino acids: CASSPRGFGNTEAFF. CDR3 DNA: TGTGCCAGCAGCCCGAGGGGATTTGGGAACACTGAAGCTTTCTTT.

J is TRBJ2-5 and V is TRBV11-1; 8 nucleotides match TRBD2. The V segment lost 1 base and the J segment 2 bases; nucleotides outside the gene matches: 6. CDR3 size: 16 residues. Germline CDR1 is SGHAT and CDR2 is FQDESV (reference sequence). Here the CDR3 DNA reads TGTGCCAGCAGCTTAGACTTACTAGCGGCTCAAGAGACCCAGTACTTC. This gives the protein CASSLDLLAAQETQYF.

The chain recombines TRBV2 with TRBJ2-1; D possibly uses TRBD1 or TRBD2 (6 bases each). Trimming took off 8 bases at V and 6 bases at J, with 20 bases between the two ends. This CDR3 spans 15 amino acids. CDR1 SNHLY and CDR2 FYNNEI come from the germline V gene. CDR3 sequence reads: CASASGGRWGNEQFF. The CDR3 coding sequence is TGTGCCAGCGCTTCCGGGGGCCGGTGGGGCAATGAGCAGTTCTTC.

This clone was seen a handful of times. The gene calls are TRBV2 and TRBJ1-1; perhaps TRBD1 as D (6 bases). CDR1 SNHLY and CDR2 FYNNEI come from the germline V gene. CDR3 size: 15 residues. Trimming left V 6 bases short and J 4 bases short, with 18 bases between. CDR3 region: CASRSQGKRATEAFF. The CDR3, as DNA: TGTGCCAGCAGGTCGCAGGGGAAAAGGGCCACTGAAGCTTTCTTT.

This sequence joins TRBV5-4 and TRBJ2-1; TRBD2 matches 8 bases. The germline V gene has CDR1 SGHNT and CDR2 YYREEE (reference sequence). The CDR3 loop spans 19 amino acids. With V trimmed by 4 bases and J by 2 bases, 17 bases remained unmatched. The CDR3 DNA reads as TGTGCCAGCAGCCGGGACCAAAGCGGGAGCCCCTCACCCTACAATGAGCAGTTCTTC. Protein: CASSRDQSGSPSPYNEQFF.

The V call is TRBV2, the J call TRBJ1-1; 9 bases map to TRBD1. V trimming: 6 bases; J trimming: 8 bases; junction bases outside the gene matches: 19. Looked up from germline, CDR1 is SNHLY and CDR2 is FYNNEI. This CDR3 comprises 17 residues. CDR3 coding DNA: TGTGCCAGCAGGCGAAAAGGGGGCGACAGGGGGATAGGAGAAGCTTTCTTT. The encoded protein is CASRRKGGDRGIGEAFF.

CDR3 region: CATSAPGTGNYNEQFF. Written as DNA, the CDR3 is TGTGCCACCAGTGCCCCCGGGACAGGGAATTACAATGAGCAGTTCTTC. The rearrangement links TRBV24-1 to TRBJ2-1, with 9 bases identical to TRBD1. The germline V gene encodes CDR1 KGHDR and CDR2 SFDVKD. The CDR3 length is 16 residues. Trimming at V came to 5 bases and at J to 4 bases, leaving 8 bases not matched to a gene.

The chain couples TRBV7-9 to TRBJ2-7; no definite D call. CDR1 and CDR2 from the germline V gene are SEHNR and FQNEAQ (reference sequence). Trimming stripped 1 base from V and 4 bases from J, with 5 bases between. CDR3 length: 12 amino acids. Here the CDR3 reads CASSLEFYEQYF. The CDR3 DNA reads as TGTGCCAGCAGCTTAGAGTTTTACGAGCAGTACTTC.

The V gene is TRBV3-1 (or the pseudogene TRBV3-2), the J gene TRBJ1-6; 8 nucleotides line up with TRBD1. V lost 1 base, J lost 7 bases, and 3 bases stayed unmatched. The CDR3 runs to 15 residues. Germline V gene sequence: CDR1 LGHDT, CDR2 YNNKEL (reference sequence). The CDR3 sequence: CASSQVAGGNSPLHF. CDR3 coding DNA: TGTGCCAGCAGCCAAGTAGCAGGGGGCAATTCACCCCTCCACTTT.

This clone was found once. The rearrangement joins TRBV6-1 to TRBJ1-6; no clear D. Germline V gives CDR1 MNHNS, CDR2 SASEGT. CDR3 length: 15 residues. Trimming stripped 2 bases from V and 6 bases from J, with 11 bases between. DNA of the CDR3: TGTGCCAGCAGTGAATTTGTACGGGCTAATTCACCCCTCCACTTT. Its protein is CASSEFVRANSPLHF.

The J gene is TRBJ1-1, the V gene TRBV10-3; possibly TRBD1 for D (6 bases). CDR3 size: 14 residues. Between the trimmed V and J ends, which lost 7 bases and 1 base, there was a span of 13 bases. Germline V gene lookup returns CDR1 ENHRY and CDR2 SYGVKD. This CDR3 reads CAITQGQQNTEAFF. The CDR3, as DNA: TGTGCCATCACTCAAGGACAGCAGAACACTGAAGCTTTCTTT.

The chain combines TRBV6-5 with TRBJ1-5; 12 positions match TRBD1. The germline V gene encodes CDR1 MNHEY and CDR2 SVGAGI. Losses at the gene ends were 8 bases for V and 6 bases for J; bases not matched to a gene: 5. This CDR3 is 14 amino acids long. CDR3 in DNA: TGTGCCAGCTTCCGGGACAGGGGGCTTCAGCCCCAGCATTTT. This gives the protein CASFRDRGLQPQHF.

This rearrangement joins TRBV5-6 to TRBJ2-1; 8 bases agree with TRBD2. Trimming removed 3 bases from V and 5 bases from J; junction bases left unmatched: 10. CDR3 length equals 16 residues. Germline V lookup: CDR1 SGHDT, CDR2 YYEEEE. CDR3 DNA sequence: TGTGCCAGCAGCTCTTTCCCGGGACTAGACAACAATGAGCAGTTCTTC. Amino acids: CASSSFPGLDNNEQFF.

This clone was observed a single time. V usage is TRBV29-1 and J usage is TRBJ2-1, with unresolved D. The V and J ends lost 0 bases and 3 bases respectively, with 6 bases between them. Germline CDR1 is SQVTM and CDR2 is ANQGSEA. The CDR3 extends over 13 amino acids. For the CDR3, the DNA is TGCAGCGTTGAAGAGCGGCACTACAATGAGCAGTTCTTC. The encoded protein is CSVEERHYNEQFF.

The chain carries TRBV12-3 or TRBV12-4 and TRBJ2-7; the D call may be TRBD1 or TRBD2 (5 bases each). The CDR3 has 11 amino acids. Trimming cost V 3 bases and J 11 bases, with 11 bases left between them. CDR3 nucleotides: TGTGCCAGCAGTTTCGAGGGACGAGAGTACTTC. Protein product: CASSFEGREYF.

This clone has only a few counts. The CDR3 DNA sequence: TGTGCCAGCAGCTTAGAAGTGGCGGGGGGGCCTAATGAGCAGTTCTTC. Residues: CASSLEVAGGPNEQFF. This rearrangement joins TRBV7-8 to TRBJ2-1; 9 nucleotides match TRBD2. Germline V CDR1 and CDR2: SGHVS, FQNEAQ. V lost 1 base, J lost 7 bases, and 8 bases stayed unmatched. The CDR3 runs to 16 residues.

The count of this clone is one. V usage is TRBV5-1 and J usage is TRBJ2-7; 7 bases are shared with TRBD2. Germline CDR1 SGHRS, CDR2 YFSETQ. The trim removed 0 bases at V and 4 bases at J, leaving 4 bases unmatched. CDR3 length equals 14 residues. CDR3 sequence: CASSLGGSDYEQYF. For the CDR3, the DNA is TGCGCCAGCAGCTTGGGCGGGAGTGATTACGAGCAGTACTTC.

The chain recombines TRBV5-4 with TRBJ1-2; the D gene is possibly TRBD1 (5 bases). This CDR3 spans 13 amino acids. Germline CDR1 and CDR2: SGHNT and YYREEE (reference sequence). Trimming removed 6 bases at V and 3 bases at J, with 12 bases between. The CDR3 bases are TGTGCCAGCACCTCCCTGGGGGACTATGGCTACACCTTC. It yields the protein CASTSLGDYGYTF.

As for this clone: The junction and the germline gene differ at one end; a read error may be behind it. The rearrangement links TRBV7-7 to TRBJ2-5; D uncertain. The CDR3 runs 15 residues. Germline assignment: CDR1 SSHAT and CDR2 FNYEAQ (reference sequence). CDR3 residues: CASSLGLVGGETQYF. CDR3 in DNA: TGTGCTAGCAGCTTAGGCCTGGTGGGCGGAGAGACCCAGTACTTC.

This chain connects TRBV11-2 to TRBJ1-6; TRBD1 might be the D (5 bases). This CDR3 region has 14 residues. The germline V and J ends were trimmed by 1 base and 6 bases, with 7 bases remaining between them. Germline V gives CDR1 SGHAT, CDR2 FQNNGV. CDR3 DNA: TGTGCCAGCAGCTTAGTCGGGGGTAATTCACCCCTCCACTTT. Translation: CASSLVGGNSPLHF. The complete variable domain, with remaining parts taken from reference TRBV11-2 and TRBJ1-6, reads EAGVAQSPRYKIIEKRQSVAFWCNPISGHATLYWYQQILGQGPKLLIQFQNNGVVDDSQLPKDRFSAERLKGVDSTLKIQPAKLEDSAVYLCASSLVGGNSPLHFGNGTRLTVT.